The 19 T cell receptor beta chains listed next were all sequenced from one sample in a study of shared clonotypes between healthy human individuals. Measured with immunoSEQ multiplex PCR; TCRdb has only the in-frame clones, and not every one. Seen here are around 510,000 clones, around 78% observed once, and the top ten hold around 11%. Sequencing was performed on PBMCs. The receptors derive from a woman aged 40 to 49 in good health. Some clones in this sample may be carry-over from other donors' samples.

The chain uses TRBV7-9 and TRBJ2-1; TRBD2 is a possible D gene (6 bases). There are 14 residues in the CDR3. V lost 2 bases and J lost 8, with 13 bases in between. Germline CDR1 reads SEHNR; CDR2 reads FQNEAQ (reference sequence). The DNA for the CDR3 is TGTGCCAGCAGCTTACCGGAGACTAGGCATGAGCAGTTCTTC. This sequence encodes CASSLPETRHEQFF.

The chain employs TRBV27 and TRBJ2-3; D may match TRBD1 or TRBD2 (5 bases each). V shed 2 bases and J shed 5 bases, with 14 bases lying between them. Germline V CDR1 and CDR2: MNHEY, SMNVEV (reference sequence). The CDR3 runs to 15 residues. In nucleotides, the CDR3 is TGTGCCAGCAGTTTACGGGACCCGAGGGTAGATACGCAGTATTTT. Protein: CASSLRDPRVDTQYF.

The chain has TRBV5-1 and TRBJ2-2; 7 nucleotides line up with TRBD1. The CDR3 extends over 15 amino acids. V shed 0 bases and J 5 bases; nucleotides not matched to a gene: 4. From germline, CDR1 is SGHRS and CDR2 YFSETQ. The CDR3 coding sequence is TGCGCCAGCAGCTTGGGGACAGGCGAAACCGGGGAGCTGTTTTTT. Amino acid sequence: CASSLGTGETGELFF.

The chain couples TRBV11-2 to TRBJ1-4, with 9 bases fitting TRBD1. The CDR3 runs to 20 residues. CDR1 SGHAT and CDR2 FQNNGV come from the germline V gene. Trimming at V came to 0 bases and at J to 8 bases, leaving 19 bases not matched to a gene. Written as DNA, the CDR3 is TGTGCCAGCAGCTTAGACGGCCGGGACAGGGATTGGACCCCGCCAGAAAAACTGTTTTTT. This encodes CASSLDGRDRDWTPPEKLFF.

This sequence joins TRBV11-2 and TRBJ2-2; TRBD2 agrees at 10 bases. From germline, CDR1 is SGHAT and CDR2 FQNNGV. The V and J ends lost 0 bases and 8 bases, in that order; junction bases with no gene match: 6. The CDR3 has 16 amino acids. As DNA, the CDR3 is TGTGCCAGCAGCTTAGATGAGGCTAGCGGGAGTGGGGAGCTGTTTTTT. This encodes CASSLDEASGSGELFF. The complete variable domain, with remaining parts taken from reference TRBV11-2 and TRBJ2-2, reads EAGVAQSPRYKIIEKRQSVAFWCNPISGHATLYWYQQILGQGPKLLIQFQNNGVVDDSQLPKDRFSAERLKGVDSTLKIQPAKLEDSAVYLCASSLDEASGSGELFFGEGSRLTVL.

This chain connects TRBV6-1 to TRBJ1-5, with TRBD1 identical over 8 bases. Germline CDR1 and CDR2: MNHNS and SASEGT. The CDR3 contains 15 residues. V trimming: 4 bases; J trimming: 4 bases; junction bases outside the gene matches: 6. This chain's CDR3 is CASSVIRTGNQPQHF. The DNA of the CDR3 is TGTGCCAGCAGTGTTATAAGGACAGGGAATCAGCCCCAGCATTTT.

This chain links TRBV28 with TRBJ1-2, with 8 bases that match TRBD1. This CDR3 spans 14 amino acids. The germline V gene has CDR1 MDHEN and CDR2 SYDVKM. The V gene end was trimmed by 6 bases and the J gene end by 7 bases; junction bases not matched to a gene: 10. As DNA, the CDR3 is TGTGCCAGCAGACCGACAGGGGAAGTAGTTGGCTACACCTTC. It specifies CASRPTGEVVGYTF.

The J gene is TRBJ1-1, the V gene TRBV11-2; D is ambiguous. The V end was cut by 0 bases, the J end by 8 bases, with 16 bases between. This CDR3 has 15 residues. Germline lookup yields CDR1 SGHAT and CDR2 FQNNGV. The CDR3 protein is CASSLDYTFRSEAFF. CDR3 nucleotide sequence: TGTGCCAGCAGCTTAGATTATACTTTCCGGTCAGAAGCTTTCTTT.

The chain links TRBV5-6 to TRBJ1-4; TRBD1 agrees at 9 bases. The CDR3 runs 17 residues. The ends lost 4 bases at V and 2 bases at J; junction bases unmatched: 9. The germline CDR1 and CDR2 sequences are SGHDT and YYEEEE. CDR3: CASSGHRGLVTNEKLFF. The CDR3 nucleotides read TGTGCCAGCAGCGGCCACAGGGGGCTTGTGACTAATGAAAAACTGTTTTTT.

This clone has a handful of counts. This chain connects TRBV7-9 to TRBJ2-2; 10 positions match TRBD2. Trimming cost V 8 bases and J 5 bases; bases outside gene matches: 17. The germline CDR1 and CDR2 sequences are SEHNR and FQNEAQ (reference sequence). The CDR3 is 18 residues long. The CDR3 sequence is CASLPRRLAGDRTGELFF. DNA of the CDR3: TGTGCCAGCCTACCGAGGCGGCTAGCGGGAGATCGGACCGGGGAGCTGTTTTTT. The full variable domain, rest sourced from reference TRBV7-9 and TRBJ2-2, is DTGVSQNPRHKITKRGQNVTFRCDPISEHNRLYWYRQTLGQGPEFLTYFQNEAQLEKSRLLSDRFSAERPKGSFSTLEIQRTEQGDSAMYLCASLPRRLAGDRTGELFFGEGSRLTVL.

The chain's CDR3 is CASRIRDALVVDTF. CDR3 nucleotide sequence: TGTGCCAGCAGAATACGGGACGCACTTGTGGTAGACACCTTC. The V and J genes are TRBV2 and TRBJ1-2; D might be TRBD1 (5 bases). The CDR3 is 14 residues long. Trimming removed 6 bases at V and 12 bases at J, with 23 bases between. The V gene's germline CDR1 is SNHLY and CDR2 FYNNEI.

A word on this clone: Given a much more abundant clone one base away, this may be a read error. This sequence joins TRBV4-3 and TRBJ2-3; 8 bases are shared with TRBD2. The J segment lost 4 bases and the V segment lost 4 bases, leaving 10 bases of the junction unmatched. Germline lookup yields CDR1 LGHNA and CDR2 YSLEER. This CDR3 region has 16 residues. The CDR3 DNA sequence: TGCGCCAGCAGCCGAGAGACGGGAGCGGGGGCAGATACGCAGTATTTT. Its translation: CASSRETGAGADTQYF.

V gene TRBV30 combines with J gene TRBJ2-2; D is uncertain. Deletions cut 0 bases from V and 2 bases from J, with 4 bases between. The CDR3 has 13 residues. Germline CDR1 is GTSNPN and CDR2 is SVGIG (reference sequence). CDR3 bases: TGTGCCTGGAGTGTGGGTAACACCGGGGAGCTGTTTTTT. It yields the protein CAWSVGNTGELFF.

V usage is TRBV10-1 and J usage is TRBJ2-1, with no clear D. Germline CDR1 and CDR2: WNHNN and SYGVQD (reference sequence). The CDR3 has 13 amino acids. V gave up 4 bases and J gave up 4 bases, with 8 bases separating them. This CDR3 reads CASSGQHYNEQFF. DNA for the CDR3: TGCGCCAGCAGTGGCCAGCATTACAATGAGCAGTTCTTC.

CDR3 sequence (DNA): TGTGCCAGCAGCCCGCACGGGACAGCCTTATACAATGAGCAGTTCTTC. Protein sequence: CASSPHGTALYNEQFF. The chain is built from TRBV7-3 and TRBJ2-1, with 7 bases aligning to TRBD1. V was clipped by 5 bases and J by 4 bases; unmatched bases: 11. CDR1 is SGHTA and CDR2 is FQGTGA in the germline V gene. CDR3 size: 16 residues.

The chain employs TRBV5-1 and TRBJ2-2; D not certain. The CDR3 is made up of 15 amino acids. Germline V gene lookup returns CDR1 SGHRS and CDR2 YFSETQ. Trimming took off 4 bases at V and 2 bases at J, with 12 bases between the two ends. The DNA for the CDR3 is TGCGCCAGCAGCAGGACCGAGCTTAACACCGGGGAGCTGTTTTTT. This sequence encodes CASSRTELNTGELFF.

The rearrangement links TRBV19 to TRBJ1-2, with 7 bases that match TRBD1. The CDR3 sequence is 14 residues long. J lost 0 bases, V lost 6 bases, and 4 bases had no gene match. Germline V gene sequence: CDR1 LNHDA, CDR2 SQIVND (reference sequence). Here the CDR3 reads CASSDRVTNYGYTF. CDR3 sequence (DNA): TGTGCCAGTAGCGACAGGGTGACTAACTATGGCTACACCTTC.

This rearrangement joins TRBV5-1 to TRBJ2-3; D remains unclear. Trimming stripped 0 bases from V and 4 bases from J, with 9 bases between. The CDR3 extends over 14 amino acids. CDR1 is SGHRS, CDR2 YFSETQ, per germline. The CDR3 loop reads CASSLALGSDTQYF. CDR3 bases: TGCGCCAGCAGCTTGGCCTTGGGCTCAGATACGCAGTATTTT.

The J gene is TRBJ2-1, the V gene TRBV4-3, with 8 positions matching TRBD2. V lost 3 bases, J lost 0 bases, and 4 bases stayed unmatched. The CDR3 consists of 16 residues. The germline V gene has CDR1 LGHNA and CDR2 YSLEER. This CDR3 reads CASSHESGGSYNEQFF. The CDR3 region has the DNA TGCGCCAGCAGCCACGAGAGCGGGGGCTCCTACAATGAGCAGTTCTTC.